These T cell receptor beta chains were read from a single sample in a study of blood T cell repertoires in COVID-19. Repertoires were generated with immunoSEQ multiplex PCR, while TCRdb's copy carries only in-frame clones and drops some. Among fewer than 90,000 clones listed, more than 75% were seen once. Sequenced: peripheral blood. The receptors stem from a man aged 45-65 years with active or convalescent COVID-19. Both conserved end residues are part of each CDR3. Only some rows state a clone size, as once, few, many or a class for expanded clones.

len,v_gene,abundance,j_gene,CDR3aa
16,TRBV19,.,TRBJ2-6,CASSTGTANGANVLTF
13,TRBV28,.,TRBJ1-4,CASSTGSKEKLFF
15,TRBV18,.,TRBJ1-4,CASSQGQESNEKLFF
13,TRBV7-6,.,TRBJ2-2,CASSRQGAGELFF
12,TRBV19,once,TRBJ2-4,CASSMGGNIQYF
12,TRBV2,.,TRBJ2-7,CASSGLAGGQYF
16,TRBV19,.,TRBJ1-1,CASSARDRGRNTEAFF
12,TRBV12-3/TRBV12-4,.,TRBJ2-5,CASSFERGGRYF
15,TRBV7-2,.,TRBJ2-1,CASSPSGGAYNEQFF
16,TRBV19,.,TRBJ1-5,CASSIAGLRGNQPQHF
16,TRBV6-2/TRBV6-3,.,TRBJ1-5,CASSYGTGRGNQPQHF
13,TRBV5-6,.,TRBJ1-2,CASSLWGPEGYTF
13,TRBV30,.,TRBJ2-5,CAWSSTGPETQYF
12,TRBV3-1/TRBV3-2,once,TRBJ1-5,CASSQSHEPQHF
14,TRBV28,.,TRBJ2-4,CASWTGSYKNIQYF
15,TRBV3-1/TRBV3-2,.,TRBJ1-4,CASSQVTGAYEKLFF
14,TRBV7-2,.,TRBJ2-7,CASSPRDMYYEQYF
16,TRBV25-1,.,TRBJ2-2,CASTRTGGGATGELFF
13,TRBV13,few,TRBJ1-2,CASSLTGVKGYTF
14,TRBV28,.,TRBJ1-1,CASSNGRTGTEAFF
15,TRBV28,.,TRBJ2-7,CASSPEAGELDEQYF
13,TRBV12-3/TRBV12-4,.,TRBJ2-5,CASSLGGVETQYF